The 21 T cell receptor beta chains below all came from one sample that was sequenced in a study of T cells in women clearing cervical HPV infection (dated by TCRdb to between 2017 and 2018). The library was obtained by the immunoSEQ multiplex PCR assay. The immuneACCESS repertoire file appears here via TCRdb, limited to in-frame rearrangements. These files lack a portion of the clones; in checked studies, under half of the deficit traces to unresolved V genes, and the cause of the others is not known. The data table for this sample lists tens of thousands of clones. The ten largest clones represent 1.2% of the sample. The material sequenced was blood buffy coat. These receptors were obtained from a woman between 18 and 70 years old with a cervical HPV16 infection that either progressed to CIN3+ or cleared (not recorded which).

A word on this clone: The junction departs from germline at one end; a sequencing error may be responsible. The CDR3 end lies 3 residues beyond the end of the read and is filled in from the germline J gene. The chain combines TRBV4-2 with TRBJ2-3, with 11 bases fitting TRBD1. From germline, CDR1 is LGHNA and CDR2 YNFKEQ. The CDR3 has 14 residues. The CDR3 bases that were read are TGCGCCAGCAGCCAAGGGACAGGGGGAGATACG. Protein: CASSQGTGGDT. The entire CDR3 is CASSQGTGGDTQYF.

CDR3: CASSLVRNEQFF. Partial CDR3 DNA: TGCGCCAGCAGCTTGGTCCGGAATGAG. The genes are TRBV5-1 and TRBJ2-1; D gene unclear. With the read ending 3 residues before the CDR3 end, the germline J gene is used to fill in that end. Trimming pared 0 bases from V and 7 bases from J, leaving 5 bases between. CDR3 length equals 12 residues. Per germline, CDR1 SGHRS and CDR2 YFSETQ. Together with reference TRBV5-1 and TRBJ2-1, the CDR3 gives the full variable domain: KAGVTQTPRYLIKTRGQQVTLSCSPISGHRSVSWYQQTPGQGLQFLFEYFSETQRNKGNFPGRFSGRQFSNSRSEMNVSTLELGDSALYLCASSLVRNEQFFGPGTRLTVL.

With respect to this clone: Compared with germline, one end of the junction differs, possibly owing to a read error. The CDR3 is cut off 3 residues early in the read; its end comes from the germline J gene. J is TRBJ2-1 and V is TRBV7-8; TRBD2 agrees at 13 bases. This CDR3 is 15 amino acids long. Germline lookup yields CDR1 SGHVS and CDR2 FQNEAQ. CDR3 DNA, as far as it was read: TGTGCCGGCAGCCCGGGACTAGCGGGGCTAAATGAG. It is translated as CAGSPGLAGLNE. In full, the CDR3 reads CAGSPGLAGLNEQFF.

A remark on this clone: With the read ending 3 residues before the CDR3 end, the germline J gene is used to fill in that end. The chain couples TRBV6-1 to TRBJ1-1; a weak D match, TRBD1 (5 bases). V lost 4 bases to trimming and J lost 1 base, with 10 bases between them. Germline V gives CDR1 MNHNS, CDR2 SASEGT. This CDR3 region has 14 residues. The covered CDR3 bases are TGTGCCAGCAGTGGGGGACTGGGGAACACTGAA. Residues: CASSGGLGNTE. The full CDR3 protein is CASSGGLGNTEAFF.

Of note for this clone: Coverage ceases 3 residues before the CDR3 finishes, and the germline J gene fills in the end. This chain joins TRBV9 and TRBJ1-6; no clear D gene. CDR1 SGDLS and CDR2 YYNGEE come from the germline V gene. The ends were cut back, 3 bases at V and 6 bases at J, with 7 bases in the middle. The CDR3 totals 13 residues. The CDR3 region is CASSASGNSPLHF. The DNA read from the CDR3 is TGTGCCAGCAGCGCTTCGGGTAATTCACCC.

For this clone: Read coverage stops 3 residues before the CDR3 terminus; the germline J gene supplies the remainder. The J gene is TRBJ2-7, the V gene TRBV20-1, with 8 positions matching TRBD1. V was pared by 6 bases and J by 2 bases, with 6 bases of the junction left unmatched. Germline lookup yields CDR1 DFQATT and CDR2 SNEGSKA (reference sequence). The CDR3 length is 13 residues. The sequenced part of the CDR3 DNA is TGCAGTGCAACGGACAGGGCACCCTACGAG. It encodes CSATDRAPYE. The full CDR3 protein reads CSATDRAPYEQYF.

To note about this clone: The read ends 3 residues early relative to the CDR3; the germline J gene fills the gap. V is TRBV5-1 and J is TRBJ1-4; D not certain. The CDR3 runs to 14 residues. The germline V and J ends were trimmed by 2 bases and 4 bases, with 9 bases remaining between them. Germline V CDR1 and CDR2: SGHRS, YFSETQ. The CDR3 region is CASSLGLVNEKLFF. Incomplete CDR3 DNA: TGCGCCAGCAGCTTAGGCCTTGTTAATGAAAAA.

For this clone: The DNA ends 3 residues before the CDR3 does, and the rest of the CDR3 is filled in from the germline J gene. The chain has TRBV29-1 and TRBJ2-3; 12 bases map to TRBD2. Germline-derived CDR1 and CDR2 are SQVTM and ANQGSEA. The CDR3 spans 16 residues. The J segment lost 5 bases and the V segment lost 1 base, leaving 7 bases of the junction unmatched. Partial CDR3 DNA: TGCAGCGTTGAAGCCCGACTAGCGGGAGTTGGAGATACG. This codes for CSVEARLAGVGDT. The whole CDR3 sequence reads CSVEARLAGVGDTQYF.

As to this clone: The read finishes 3 residues shy of the CDR3 end, and the germline J gene is used to complete it. The chain is built from TRBV6-1 and TRBJ1-2, with D perhaps TRBD1 (6 bases). CDR3 length: 14 residues. The ends were cut back, 4 bases at V and 6 bases at J, with 15 bases in the middle. Germline V gene data show CDR1 as MNHNS and CDR2 as SASEGT. The sequenced part of the CDR3 DNA is TGTGCCAGCAGTGTTCCTTGGAGGGACAATGGC. This sequence encodes CASSVPWRDNG. The full-length CDR3 reads as CASSVPWRDNGYTF.

With regard to this clone: The read terminates 3 residues ahead of where the CDR3 ends, so the germline J gene completes it. The chain combines TRBV19 with TRBJ2-5; D gene uncertain. CDR3 length: 13 residues. The V gene's germline CDR1 is LNHDA and CDR2 SQIVND (reference sequence). Trimming removed 3 bases from V and 5 bases from J, with 10 bases in between. CDR3 DNA (partial): TGTGCCAGTAGTATTAGGCACGGGGAGACC. This translates into CASSIRHGET. The full CDR3 protein is CASSIRHGETQYF. Full variable domain (rest looked up from reference TRBV19 and TRBJ2-5): DGGITQSPKYLFRKEGQNVTLSCEQNLNHDAMYWYRQDPGQGLRLIYYSQIVNDFQKGDIAEGYSVSREKKESFPLTVTSAQKNPTAFYLCASSIRHGETQYFGPGTRLLVL.

Concerning this clone itself: The read ends 3 residues before the CDR3 terminus; that terminus is restored from the germline J gene. The chain couples TRBV5-1 to TRBJ1-1, with TRBD1 as a possible D gene (5 bases). In germline, CDR1 is SGHRS, CDR2 YFSETQ. V was trimmed by 3 bases and J by 2 bases, leaving 11 bases between them. The CDR3 is 14 amino acids. The covered CDR3 bases are TGCGCCAGCAGCTCACGACAGCCTAACACTGAA. Residues: CASSSRQPNTE. The whole CDR3 sequence is CASSSRQPNTEAFF.

Regarding this clone: The missing CDR3 end, 3 residues past where the read stops, is filled in from the germline J gene. The chain carries TRBV7-9 and TRBJ1-3; 10 bases agree with TRBD1. The germline gives CDR1 SEHNR, CDR2 FQNEAQ (reference sequence). The CDR3 length is 12 residues. The part of the CDR3 DNA that was read is TGTGCCAGCAGCTTGGGACAGGGGACC. Amino acid sequence: CASSLGQGT. The complete CDR3 sequence is CASSLGQGTIYF.

The CDR3 loop is CASSQDSHTEAFF. The sequenced part of the CDR3 DNA is TGTGCCAGCAGCCAGGACAGCCACACTGAA. The chain couples TRBV7-9 to TRBJ1-1; D is perhaps TRBD1 (6 bases). The read ends 3 residues before the CDR3 terminus; that terminus is restored from the germline J gene. V was trimmed by 5 bases and J by 3 bases, leaving 10 bases between them. Germline V gene lookup returns CDR1 SEHNR and CDR2 FQNEAQ (reference sequence). The CDR3 totals 13 residues.

Comments on this clone: The DNA ends 3 residues before the CDR3 does, and the rest of the CDR3 is filled in from the germline J gene. V usage is TRBV19 and J usage is TRBJ1-5, with TRBD1 matching over 7 bases. The CDR3 extends over 16 amino acids. Germline CDR1 LNHDA, CDR2 SQIVND (reference sequence). V lost 5 bases, J lost 1 base, and 8 bases stayed unmatched. The sequenced part of the CDR3 DNA is TGTGCCAGTAGTCCGGGGACAGTCTCGAGCAATCAGCCC. This gives the protein CASSPGTVSSNQP. The full CDR3 protein reads CASSPGTVSSNQPQHF. The full variable domain, its missing parts supplied by reference TRBV19 and TRBJ1-5, is DGGITQSPKYLFRKEGQNVTLSCEQNLNHDAMYWYRQDPGQGLRLIYYSQIVNDFQKGDIAEGYSVSREKKESFPLTVTSAQKNPTAFYLCASSPGTVSSNQPQHFGDGTRLSIL.

In regard to this clone: Sequencing ends 3 residues short of the CDR3 end; the germline J gene provides the rest. The chain has TRBV2 and TRBJ2-3; tentatively, D is TRBD1 (6 bases). CDR1 and CDR2 (germline): SNHLY, FYNNEI. The CDR3 loop spans 13 amino acids. The CDR3 bases that were read are TGTGCCAGCCGGACAGCGAACAATCAGCCG. Protein sequence: CASRTANNQP. The entire CDR3 reads CASRTANNQPQYF.

Comments on this clone: The read finishes 3 residues shy of the CDR3 end, and the germline J gene is used to complete it. The chain uses TRBV5-1 and TRBJ1-2; no firm D call. Looked up from germline, CDR1 is SGHRS and CDR2 is YFSETQ. The CDR3 is 13 amino acids. The CDR3 sequence is CASSISSVYGYTF. CDR3 DNA, as far as it was read: TGCGCCAGCAGCATCTCGTCAGTATACGGC.

On this clone: The missing CDR3 end, 3 residues past where the read stops, is filled in from the germline J gene. V gene TRBV5-6 combines with J gene TRBJ2-7; possibly TRBD1 for D (5 bases). The length of the CDR3 is 14 residues. Germline values: CDR1 SGHDT, CDR2 YYEEEE. With 2 bases removed from V and 2 bases from J, the gap between germline ends came to 11 bases. The CDR3 DNA, read in part, is TGTGCCAGCAGCTTAGCGCAGGGAACCTACGAG. This translates into CASSLAQGTYE. The whole CDR3 protein is CASSLAQGTYEQYF.

A word on this clone: Read data end 3 residues before the CDR3 end; the end is taken from the germline J gene. The chain links TRBV10-3 to TRBJ2-3; D gene uncertain. CDR3 size: 13 residues. Germline CDR1 ENHRY, CDR2 SYGVKD. CDR3 in amino acids: CAISERRQETQYF. The CDR3 bases that were read are TGTGCCATCAGTGAGCGGAGACAAGAGACG.

Concerning this clone: The read finishes 3 residues shy of the CDR3 end, and the germline J gene is used to complete it. This sequence joins TRBV12-3 or TRBV12-4 and TRBJ1-5, with 7 bases that match TRBD1. This CDR3 contains 15 residues. The V and J ends lost 1 base and 2 bases, in that order; junction bases with no gene match: 2. The DNA read from the CDR3 is TGTGCCAGCAGTTTAGGACAGGGCGGCAATCAGCCC. Residues: CASSLGQGGNQP. The whole CDR3 protein is CASSLGQGGNQPQHF.

Turning to this clone: The read is 3 residues too short to cover the CDR3 end, so that end is filled in from the germline J gene. The chain has TRBV30 and TRBJ1-4; no clear D gene. This CDR3 has 10 amino acids. The germline V gene encodes CDR1 GTSNPN and CDR2 SVGIG (reference sequence). V was clipped by 5 bases and J by 5 bases, with 3 bases between them. The covered CDR3 bases are TGTGCCTGGTCGAATGAAAAA. This translates into CAWSNEK. The full CDR3 is CAWSNEKLFF.

Measured by frequency, this clone is medium-sized. CDR3 sequence reads: CASSLVPGSYEQYF. The sequenced CDR3 bases are TGTGCCAGCAGCTTAGTCCCAGGGTCCTACGAG. This rearrangement joins TRBV7-2 to TRBJ2-7, with a tentative D call TRBD1 (5 bases). The CDR3 extends 3 residues past the end of the read, so its final part is completed from the germline J gene. From germline, CDR1 is SGHTA and CDR2 FQGNSA. V dropped 1 base and J dropped 1 base, with 8 bases sitting between them. CDR3 length equals 14 residues.